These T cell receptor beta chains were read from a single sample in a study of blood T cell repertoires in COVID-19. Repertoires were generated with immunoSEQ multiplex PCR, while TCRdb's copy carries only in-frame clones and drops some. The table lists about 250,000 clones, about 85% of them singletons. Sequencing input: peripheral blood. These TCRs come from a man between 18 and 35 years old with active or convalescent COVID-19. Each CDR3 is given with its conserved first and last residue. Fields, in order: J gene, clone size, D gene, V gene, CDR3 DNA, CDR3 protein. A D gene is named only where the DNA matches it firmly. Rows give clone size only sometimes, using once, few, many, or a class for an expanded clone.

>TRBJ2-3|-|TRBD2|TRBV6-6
TGTGCCAGCAGTACGCCCCTAGCGGGGAGCACAGATACGCAGTATTTT
CASSTPLAGSTDTQYF
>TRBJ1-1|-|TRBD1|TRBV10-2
TGCGCCAGCAGGCAGGGGGACACTGAAGCTTTCTTT
CASRQGDTEAFF
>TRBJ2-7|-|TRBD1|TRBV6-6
TGTGCCAGCAGTTACATAGGGGGCGAATTCTCCTACGAGCAGTACTTC
CASSYIGGEFSYEQYF
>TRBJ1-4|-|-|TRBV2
TGTGCCAGCAGAACAGGCCCGTATTTTACAACTAATGAAAAACTGTTTTTT
CASRTGPYFTTNEKLFF
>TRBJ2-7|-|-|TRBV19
TGTGCCAGTAGCAACCGACAGGAGCAGTACTTC
CASSNRQEQYF
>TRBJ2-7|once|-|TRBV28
TGTGCCAGTACCCCCTTGACTAACGTATACGAGCAGTACTTC
CASTPLTNVYEQYF
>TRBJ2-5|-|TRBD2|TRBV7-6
TGTGCCAGCAGCTTAGAACCGACTAGCGGGGGGGCGGAAATTTCGTACCAAGAGACCCAGTACTTC
CASSLEPTSGGAEISYQETQYF
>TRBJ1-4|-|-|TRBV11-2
TGTGCCAGCAGCTCGCGCATTAATGAAAAACTGTTTTTT
CASSSRINEKLFF
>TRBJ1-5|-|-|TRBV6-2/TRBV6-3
TGTGCCAGCAGTTACGTGAGGGGTTGGGGGGATCAGCCCCAGCATTTT
CASSYVRGWGDQPQHF
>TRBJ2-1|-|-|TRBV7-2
TGTGCCAGCAGCCCTACGACAGGAAATGAGCAGTTCTTC
CASSPTTGNEQFF
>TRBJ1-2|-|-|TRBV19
TGTGCCAGTAGTTTTGGCAGGGTGGATGGCTACACCTTC
CASSFGRVDGYTF
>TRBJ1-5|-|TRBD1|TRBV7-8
TGTGCCAGCAGCTCGATTTCCGGGACAGGGGGCTTTCAGCCCCAGCATTTT
CASSSISGTGGFQPQHF
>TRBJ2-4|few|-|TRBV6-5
TGTGCCAGCGGACAGCCATTAAACATTCAGTACTTC
CASGQPLNIQYF
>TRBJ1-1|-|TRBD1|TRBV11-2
TGTGCCAGCAGCCACCGGGACAGGGGCACTGAAGCTTTCTTT
CASSHRDRGTEAFF
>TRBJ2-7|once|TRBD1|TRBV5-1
TGCGCCAGCAGCGGGACAGACAAGCAGTACTTC
CASSGTDKQYF
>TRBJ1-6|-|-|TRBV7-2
TGTGCCAGCAGCGCAGAGGGTGCTGTTTCACCCCTCCACTTT
CASSAEGAVSPLHF
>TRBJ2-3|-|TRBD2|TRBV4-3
TGCGCCAGCAGCCCAGCTAGCGGGGGGTCGGATACGCAGTATTTT
CASSPASGGSDTQYF
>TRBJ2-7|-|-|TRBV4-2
TGTGCCAGCAGCCCACGGGGGTCATTATTACGAATAAGGGCCTACGAGCAGTACTTC
CASSPRGSLLRIRAYEQYF